The table lists the clone carrying this T cell receptor beta chain with many counts. The antigen is unknown. V was trimmed by 7 bases and J by 5 bases, leaving 17 bases between them. This CDR3 is 14 amino acids long. Germline loops: CDR1 SGHRS, CDR2 YFSETQ. This specimen belongs to a study of breast tumors, draining lymph nodes, adjacent tissues. Whole-study findings and limits: That most tumor T cells come from lymph nodes remained unproven. Luminal-like breast cancer showed significantly higher tumor–nontumor repertoire similarity than basal-like.

TCRdb called the multiplex PCR reads again in MiXCR, with one record for every CDR3 protein. This sample has approximately 52,000 distinct CDR3 sequences, with less than 55% found just once. The source of this sequence is a female donor with breast cancer. Some clones in this sample may be carry-over from other donors' samples. This rearrangement joins TRBV5-1 to TRBJ2-3, with D unclear. The sample taken for sequencing was breast tumor tissue. The CDR3 region is CASAPTRAGDTQYF. For the CDR3, the DNA is TGCGCCAGCGCCCCAACCAGAGCAGGAGATACGCAGTATTTT.